One T cell receptor (beta chain) is described in this entry. Its antigen remains unidentified. The repertoire was sequenced with immunoSEQ multiplex PCR; TCRdb's copy has only in-frame clones and lacks some. The repertoire holds around 260,000 clones, with about 92% as singletons. The CDR3 extends over 16 amino acids. The V gene end was trimmed by 6 bases and the J gene end by 1 base; junction bases not matched to a gene: 11. The germline V gene encodes CDR1 PRHDT and CDR2 FYEKMQ (reference sequence). This entry belongs to a study of T cell responses to AZD1222 COVID-19 vaccine. General study findings and limits: Females outnumbered males among donors, who were mostly white British; clonal diversity was possibly underestimated.

This sequence originates from an adult in good health. The source was peripheral blood, collected on day 0 of AZD1222 vaccination. This chain uses TRBV13 with TRBJ1-1, with 7 bases lining up with TRBD1. The CDR3 reads CASSTGRGLGNTEAFF. CDR3 sequence (DNA): TGTGCCAGCAGTACCGGCAGGGGGTTGGGGAACACTGAAGCTTTCTTT.